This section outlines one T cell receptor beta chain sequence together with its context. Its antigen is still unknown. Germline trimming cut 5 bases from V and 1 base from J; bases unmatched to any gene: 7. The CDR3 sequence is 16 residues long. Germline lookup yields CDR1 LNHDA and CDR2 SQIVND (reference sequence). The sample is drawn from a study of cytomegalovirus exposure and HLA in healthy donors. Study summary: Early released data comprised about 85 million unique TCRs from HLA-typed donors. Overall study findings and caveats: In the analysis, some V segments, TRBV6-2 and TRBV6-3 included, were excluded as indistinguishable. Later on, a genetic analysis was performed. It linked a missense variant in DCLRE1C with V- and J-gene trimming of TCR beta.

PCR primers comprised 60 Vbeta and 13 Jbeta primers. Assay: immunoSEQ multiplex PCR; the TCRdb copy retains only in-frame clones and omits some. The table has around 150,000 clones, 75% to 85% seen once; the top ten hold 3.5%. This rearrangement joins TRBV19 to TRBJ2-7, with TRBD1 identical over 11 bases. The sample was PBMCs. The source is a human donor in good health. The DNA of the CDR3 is TGTGCCAGTAGTTCGGGGGGACAGGGGGGTTCCTACGAGCAGTACTTC. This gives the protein CASSSGGQGGSYEQYF.